This TCR beta chain was found in a study of T cell changes during pregnancy in multiple sclerosis. A single count supports this clone. Trimming took off 0 bases at V and 7 bases at J, with 10 bases between the two ends. The germline V gene encodes CDR1 SGHRS and CDR2 YFSETQ. The CDR3 spans 14 residues. TCRdb's copy holds only in-frame clones and misses some; the assay was immunoSEQ multiplex PCR. The data hold around 63,000 clones, with 85% to 95% observed a single time. The source of this sequence is a female donor in good health, enrolled as a control in a pregnancy study. The sample was CD8+ T cells from peripheral blood mononuclear cells, taken in the third trimester of pregnancy. The rearrangement links TRBV5-1 to TRBJ1-4; D is uncertain. In DNA, the CDR3 is TGCGCCAGCAGCTTGGAAGGGAGCGGTGAAAAACTGTTTTTT. Its protein is CASSLEGSGEKLFF.